Below, one TCR beta chain is given with its context. This clonotype was seen a few times. It has no known antigen specificity. Base qualities are not provided; no much larger clone lies one nucleotide away. The data are from a study of early T cells in non-severe SARS-CoV-2 infection (TCRdb year 2021). The study in broad terms: Bulk RNA from unsorted whole blood was used for TCR sequencing, so alpha and beta chains could not be paired. Summary of the overall study and its limitations: VDJdb matching was skewed toward anti-spike CD8 responses, so virus-specific expansions were likely underestimated and private and CD4 specificities were missed.

The method behind the library was 5' RACE. For sequencing, a NextSeq 500 was employed. In the TCR library protocol, unique molecular identifiers were attached to individual cDNA molecules to correct for PCR bias and sequencing error. Sequencing covered both TCR alpha and beta chains, and within each sample the abundances of alpha and beta sequences were tightly co-correlated. The authors' analysis ran thus. V gene, J gene and CDR3 annotation of TCR sequences was performed with Decombinator V4. TCRs were defined as expanded if a significant change between any two time points was detected under a Poisson model with p below 0.0001. TCR abundances were normalised to the total number of TCRs sequenced per sample and were expressed as counts per million. MAIT TCRs were defined by TRAV1-2 paired with TRAJ12, TRAJ20 or TRAJ33, and iNKT TCRs by TRAV10 paired with TRAJ18. VDJdb, accessed 1 November 2021, was searched for CMV, EBV and SARS-CoV-2 annotated TCRs, with TCRs annotated for multiple antigens excluded. TCRdb's own reprocessing of the public reads used fastp at Q25 and MiXCR and kept productive beta chains. Merged by CDR3 protein, the rows form single entries marked with the most common genes and DNA. For this entry, the V and J calls and clone size follow TCRdb and not the study's own pipeline. In this sample the table shows over 100,000 distinct CDR3 sequences, over 10% of which occur a single time. The leading ten clones occupy roughly 6.3% of the sample.

The study was a case-control design nested within a healthcare worker cohort in London, UK, with weekly nasopharyngeal swab PCR tests and blood sampling. Healthcare workers were recruited during the week of the UK lockdown, between 23 and 31 March 2020, and followed weekly for up to 16 weeks. The germline V gene specifies SGDLS as CDR1 and YYNGEE as CDR2. From cysteine to phenylalanine, the CDR3 is 15 amino acids long. Here the CDR3 DNA is all that survives: 45 bases in frame from base 1. The V and J ends are trimmed by 4 bases and 0 bases, leaving 13 bases between them. This chain joins TRBV9 to TRBJ2-5, with TRBD2 as a weak D call on 5 bases. Sequencing was carried out using whole blood. The TCR was taken from an adult who was a healthcare worker with PCR-confirmed SARS-CoV-2 infection or an uninfected control (not recorded which). DNA sequence: TGTGCCAGCAGCCCCGGAGGCAATCACCAAGAGACCCAGTACTTC. This sequence encodes CASSPGGNHQETQYF.